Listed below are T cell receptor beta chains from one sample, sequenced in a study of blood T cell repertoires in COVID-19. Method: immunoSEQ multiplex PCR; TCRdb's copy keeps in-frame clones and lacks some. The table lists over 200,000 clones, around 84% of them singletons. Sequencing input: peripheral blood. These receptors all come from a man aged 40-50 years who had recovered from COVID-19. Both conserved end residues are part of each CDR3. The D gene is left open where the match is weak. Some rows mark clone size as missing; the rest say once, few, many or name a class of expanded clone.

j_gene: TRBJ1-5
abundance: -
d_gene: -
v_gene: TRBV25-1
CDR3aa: CASSEDLVGDQPQHF
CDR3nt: TGTGCCAGCAGTGAAGACCTGGTAGGGGATCAGCCCCAGCATTTT

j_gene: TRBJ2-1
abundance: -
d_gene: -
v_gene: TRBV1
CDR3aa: CTSSQRKLAGWSYNEQFF
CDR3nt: TGCACCAGCAGCCAAAGGAAACTAGCGGGATGGTCCTACAATGAGCAGTTCTTC

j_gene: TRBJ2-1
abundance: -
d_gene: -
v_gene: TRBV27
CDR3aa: CASSPRTSRAPNEQFF
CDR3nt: TGTGCCAGCAGTCCCCGGACAAGTCGAGCCCCCAATGAGCAGTTCTTC

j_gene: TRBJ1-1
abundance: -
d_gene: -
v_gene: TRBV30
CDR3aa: CAWSLPSNRNTEAFF
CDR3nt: TGTGCCTGGAGTCTGCCGTCGAATAGGAACACTGAAGCTTTCTTT

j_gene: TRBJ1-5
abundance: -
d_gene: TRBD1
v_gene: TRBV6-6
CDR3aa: CASSPGDSTSDQPQHF
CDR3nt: TGTGCCAGCAGCCCTGGGGACAGTACTTCGGATCAGCCCCAGCATTTT

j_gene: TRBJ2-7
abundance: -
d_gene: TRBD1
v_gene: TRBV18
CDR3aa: CASSRSGGTGIYEQYF
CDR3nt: TGTGCCAGCTCCCGGAGTGGAGGGACAGGGATATACGAGCAGTACTTC

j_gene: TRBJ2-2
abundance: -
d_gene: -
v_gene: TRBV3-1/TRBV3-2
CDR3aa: CASSQDRTGELFF
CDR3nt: TGTGCCAGCAGCCAAGATCGTACCGGGGAGCTGTTTTTT

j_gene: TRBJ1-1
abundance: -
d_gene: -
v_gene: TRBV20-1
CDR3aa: CSASAPGGNTEAFF
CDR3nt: TGCAGTGCTAGTGCCCCCGGGGGGAACACTGAAGCTTTCTTT

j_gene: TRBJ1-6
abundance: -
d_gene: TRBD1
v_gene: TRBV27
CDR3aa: CASSLSLPQGPNNSPLHF
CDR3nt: TGTGCCAGCAGTTTATCGCTACCACAGGGGCCCAATAATTCACCCCTCCACTTT

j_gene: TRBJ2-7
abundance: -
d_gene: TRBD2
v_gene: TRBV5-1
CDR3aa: CASSSTQGLVSYEQYF
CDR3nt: TGCGCCAGCAGCTCCACCCAGGGACTAGTATCCTACGAGCAGTACTTC

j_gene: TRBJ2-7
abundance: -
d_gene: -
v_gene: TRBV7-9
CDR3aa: CASSQTTVLGEQYF
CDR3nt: TGTGCCAGCAGCCAGACGACAGTTTTGGGCGAGCAGTACTTC

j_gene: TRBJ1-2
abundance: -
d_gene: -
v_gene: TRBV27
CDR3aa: CASSLSIAGSGYTF
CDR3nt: TGTGCCAGCAGTTTATCAATCGCCGGGAGTGGCTACACCTTC

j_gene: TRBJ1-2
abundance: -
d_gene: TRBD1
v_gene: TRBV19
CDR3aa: CASSILGTVNYGYTF
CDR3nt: TGTGCCAGTAGTATATTAGGGACAGTGAACTATGGCTACACCTTC

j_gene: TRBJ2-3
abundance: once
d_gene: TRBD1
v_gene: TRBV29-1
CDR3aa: CSVGEGGFGTDTQYF
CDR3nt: TGCAGCGTTGGTGAAGGGGGCTTCGGCACAGATACGCAGTATTTT

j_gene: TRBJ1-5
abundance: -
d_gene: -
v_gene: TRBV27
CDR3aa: CASSLLGQSGPNQPQHF
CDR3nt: TGTGCCAGCAGTTTACTGGGGCAGTCCGGTCCTAATCAGCCCCAGCATTTT

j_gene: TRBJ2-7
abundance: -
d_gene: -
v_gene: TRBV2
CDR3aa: CASGPTRPIGEQYF
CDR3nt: TGTGCCAGCGGACCGACTAGGCCCATTGGCGAGCAGTACTTC

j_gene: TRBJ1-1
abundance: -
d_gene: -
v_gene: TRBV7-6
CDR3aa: CASSLGRGARSEAFF
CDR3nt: TGTGCCAGCAGCTTAGGGCGGGGGGCGCGCAGTGAAGCTTTCTTT

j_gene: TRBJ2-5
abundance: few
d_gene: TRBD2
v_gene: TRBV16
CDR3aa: CASSLSGVGQETQYF
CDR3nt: TGTGCCAGCAGCCTTAGCGGGGTCGGCCAAGAGACCCAGTACTTC

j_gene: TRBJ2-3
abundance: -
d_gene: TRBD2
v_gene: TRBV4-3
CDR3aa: CASSQDLASGRRDTQYF
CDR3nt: TGCGCCAGCAGCCAAGATCTCGCTAGCGGAAGACGGGATACGCAGTATTTT

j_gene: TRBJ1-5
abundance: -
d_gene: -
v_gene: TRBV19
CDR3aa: CASSNSWQGFNQPQHF
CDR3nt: TGTGCCAGTAGTAATTCGTGGCAGGGCTTTAATCAGCCCCAGCATTTT

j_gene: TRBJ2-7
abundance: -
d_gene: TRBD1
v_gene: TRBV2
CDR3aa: CASSPPGTGSSYEQYF
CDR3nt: TGTGCCAGCAGTCCCCCCGGGACAGGGAGCTCCTACGAGCAGTACTTC

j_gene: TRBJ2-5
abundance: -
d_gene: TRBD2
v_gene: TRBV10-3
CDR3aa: CAIGLARETQYF
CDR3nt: TGTGCCATTGGACTAGCCAGGGAGACCCAGTACTTC

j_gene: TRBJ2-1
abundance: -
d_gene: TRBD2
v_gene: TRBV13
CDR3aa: CASSSQTSGKPSSYNEQFF
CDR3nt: TGTGCCAGCAGCTCGCAGACTAGCGGGAAACCTAGCTCCTACAATGAGCAGTTCTTC

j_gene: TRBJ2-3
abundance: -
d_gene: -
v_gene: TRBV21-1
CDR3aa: CASSKDGGGSTDTQYF
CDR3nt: TGTGCCAGCAGCAAAGACGGCGGGGGGTCCACAGATACGCAGTATTTT

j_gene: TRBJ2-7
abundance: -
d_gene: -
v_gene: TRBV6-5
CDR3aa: CASSSRGTVYEQYF
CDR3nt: TGTGCCAGCAGTTCTCGGGGGACAGTCTACGAGCAGTACTTC

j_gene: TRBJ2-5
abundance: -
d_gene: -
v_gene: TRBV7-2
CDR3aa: CASSSGVVETQYF
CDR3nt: TGTGCCAGCAGCTCAGGGGTAGTAGAGACCCAGTACTTC

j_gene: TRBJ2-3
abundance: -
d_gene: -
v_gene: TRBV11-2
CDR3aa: CASSLAGTDTQYF
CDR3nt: TGTGCCAGCAGCTTGGCTGGCACAGATACGCAGTATTTT

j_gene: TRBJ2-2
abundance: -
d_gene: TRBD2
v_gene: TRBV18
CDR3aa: CASSPPSGTSPTGELFF
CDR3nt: TGTGCCAGCTCACCACCGTCCGGGACTAGCCCCACCGGGGAGCTGTTTTTT

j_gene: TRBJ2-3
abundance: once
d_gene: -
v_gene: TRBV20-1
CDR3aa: CSAGDSRADTQYF
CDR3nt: TGCAGTGCTGGTGACTCGAGGGCAGATACGCAGTATTTT

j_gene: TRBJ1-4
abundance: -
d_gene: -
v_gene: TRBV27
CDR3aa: CASTKSWGGKDEKLFF
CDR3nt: TGTGCCAGCACCAAATCGTGGGGGGGCAAGGATGAAAAACTGTTTTTT

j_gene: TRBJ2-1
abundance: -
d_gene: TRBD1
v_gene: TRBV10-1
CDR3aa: CASSALGQGALENEQFF
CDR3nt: TGCGCCAGCAGTGCCCTAGGACAGGGGGCTTTAGAGAATGAGCAGTTCTTC

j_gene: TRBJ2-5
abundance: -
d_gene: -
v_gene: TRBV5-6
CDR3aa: CASSRTTQETQYF
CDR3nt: TGTGCCAGCAGCCGGACTACACAAGAGACCCAGTACTTC

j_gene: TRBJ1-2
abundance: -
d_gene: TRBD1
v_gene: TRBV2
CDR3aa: CASSATGGASGTYGYTF
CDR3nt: TGTGCCAGCAGTGCGACAGGGGGCGCCTCCGGAACCTATGGCTACACCTTC

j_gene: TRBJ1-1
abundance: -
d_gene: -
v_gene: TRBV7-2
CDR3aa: CASSLRFTGDNTEAFF
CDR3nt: TGTGCCAGCAGCTTAAGGTTTACAGGAGATAACACTGAAGCTTTCTTT

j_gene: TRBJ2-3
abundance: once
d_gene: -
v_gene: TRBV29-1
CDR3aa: CSVDRDTQYF
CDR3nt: TGCAGCGTTGATCGAGATACGCAGTATTTT

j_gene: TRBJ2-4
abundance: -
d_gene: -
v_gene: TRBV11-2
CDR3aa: CASSTIRDNLAKNIQYF
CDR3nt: TGTGCCAGCAGTACTATCCGGGACAACCTAGCCAAAAACATTCAGTACTTC

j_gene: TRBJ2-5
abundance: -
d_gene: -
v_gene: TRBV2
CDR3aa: CASSALGGQETQYF
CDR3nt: TGTGCCAGCAGTGCCCTCGGGGGTCAGGAGACCCAGTACTTC

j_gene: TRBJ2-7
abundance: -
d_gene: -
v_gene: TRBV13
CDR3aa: CASSPRTGAGGQYF
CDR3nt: TGTGCCAGCAGCCCACGGACCGGGGCCGGGGGGCAGTACTTC

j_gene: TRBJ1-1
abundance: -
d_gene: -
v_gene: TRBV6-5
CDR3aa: CASSSPNRGPNTEAFF
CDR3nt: TGTGCCAGCAGTTCCCCAAATAGGGGTCCGAACACTGAAGCTTTCTTT

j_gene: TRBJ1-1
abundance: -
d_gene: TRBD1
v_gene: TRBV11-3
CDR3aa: CASTTPQGIPEAFF
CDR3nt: TGTGCCAGCACCACCCCACAGGGGATCCCTGAAGCTTTCTTT

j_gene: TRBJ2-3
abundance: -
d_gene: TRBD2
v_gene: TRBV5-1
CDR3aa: CASSRGTSGSRGTDTQYF
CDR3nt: TGCGCCAGCAGCCGTGGGACTAGCGGGAGTAGGGGCACAGATACGCAGTATTTT

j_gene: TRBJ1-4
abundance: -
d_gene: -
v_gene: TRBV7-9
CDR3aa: CASSLARRSTNEKLFF
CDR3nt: TGTGCCAGCAGCTTAGCGCGGAGGTCCACTAATGAAAAACTGTTTTTT

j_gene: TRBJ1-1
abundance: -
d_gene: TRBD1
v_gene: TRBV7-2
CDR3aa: CASSPRTGGTEAFF
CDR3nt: TGTGCCAGCAGCCCACGGACAGGGGGCACTGAAGCTTTCTTT

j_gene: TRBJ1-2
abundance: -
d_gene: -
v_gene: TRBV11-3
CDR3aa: CASSLDPSRAPTF
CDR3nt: TGTGCCAGCAGCTTAGATCCATCGCGGGCCCCCACCTTC

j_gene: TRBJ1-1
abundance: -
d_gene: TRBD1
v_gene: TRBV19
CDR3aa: CASRPIRGRSVTEAFF
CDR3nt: TGTGCCAGTAGGCCGATCAGGGGGCGATCAGTAACTGAAGCTTTCTTT

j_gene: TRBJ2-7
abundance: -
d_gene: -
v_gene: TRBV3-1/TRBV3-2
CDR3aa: CASNQGPDEQYF
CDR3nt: TGTGCCAGCAATCAGGGCCCTGACGAGCAGTACTTC

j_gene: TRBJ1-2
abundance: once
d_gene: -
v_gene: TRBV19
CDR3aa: CASSMEGNYGYTF
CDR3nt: TGTGCCAGTAGTATGGAGGGTAACTATGGCTACACCTTC

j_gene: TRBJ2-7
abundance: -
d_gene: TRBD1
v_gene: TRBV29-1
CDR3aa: CSVESRGQGAREQYF
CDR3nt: TGCAGCGTTGAAAGTAGAGGACAGGGGGCTCGCGAGCAGTACTTC

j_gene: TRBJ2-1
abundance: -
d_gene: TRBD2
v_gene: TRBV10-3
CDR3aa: CAISESAGTINEQFF
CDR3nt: TGTGCCATCAGTGAGTCGGCCGGGACTATCAATGAGCAGTTCTTC

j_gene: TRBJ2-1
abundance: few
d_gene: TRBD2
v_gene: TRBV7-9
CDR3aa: CASSLATSLTQAEQFF
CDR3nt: TGTGCCAGCAGCTTAGCGACTAGCTTAACTCAGGCCGAGCAGTTCTTC

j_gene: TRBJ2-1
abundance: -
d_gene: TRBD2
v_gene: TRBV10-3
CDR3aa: CAISESMLREPNEQFF
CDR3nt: TGTGCCATCAGTGAGTCGATGTTGCGGGAGCCTAATGAGCAGTTCTTC

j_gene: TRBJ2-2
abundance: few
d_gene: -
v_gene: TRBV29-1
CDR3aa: CSAARSLDTGELFF
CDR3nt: TGCAGCGCCGCTAGGAGTTTGGACACCGGGGAGCTGTTTTTT

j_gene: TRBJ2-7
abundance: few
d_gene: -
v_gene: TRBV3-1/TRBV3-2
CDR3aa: CASSLGLAGLRGDEQYF
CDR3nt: TGTGCCAGCAGCCTAGGGCTAGCCGGCCTCAGGGGTGACGAGCAGTACTTC

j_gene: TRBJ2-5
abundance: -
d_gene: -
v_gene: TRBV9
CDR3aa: CASSVGRRGQETQYF
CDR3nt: TGTGCCAGCAGCGTAGGACGAAGGGGGCAAGAGACCCAGTACTTC

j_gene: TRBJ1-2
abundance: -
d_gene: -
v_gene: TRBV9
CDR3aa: CASSVAHDRYGYTF
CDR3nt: TGTGCCAGCAGCGTAGCCCACGACAGGTATGGCTACACCTTC